A selection of T cell receptor beta chains follows, all from one sample in a study of vaccination effects on CD4 cells after COVID-19. Which antigens these TCRs recognize remains unknown. Data came from immunoSEQ multiplex PCR; TCRdb stores just in-frame clones and leaves some out. The sample includes roughly 52,000 clones, 55% to 75% of them seen just once. Material: CD4+ T cells from PBMCs cultured with SARS-CoV-2 spike peptides, obtained before COVID-19 vaccination. These receptors were obtained from a human donor who received a COVID-19 vaccine. Both conserved end residues are part of each CDR3. A D gene is named only where the DNA matches it firmly. For some rows the clone size is stated as once, few or many, or as a class when expanded; others skip it.

D	size	V	J	CDR3	DNA
-	-	TRBV28	TRBJ1-2	CASSRTANYGYTF	TGTGCCAGCAGTCGGACAGCTAACTATGGCTACACCTTC
-	-	TRBV5-4	TRBJ2-4	CASSRGPELEHIQYF	TGTGCCAGCAGCCGTGGGCCGGAGTTAGAACACATTCAGTACTTC
TRBD1	-	TRBV6-2/TRBV6-3	TRBJ1-4	CASRYGQGYEKLFF	TGTGCCAGCAGATACGGACAGGGTTATGAAAAACTGTTTTTT
TRBD1	-	TRBV28	TRBJ1-2	CASSPPTGANYGYTF	TGTGCCAGCAGTCCCCCGACAGGGGCTAACTATGGCTACACCTTC
TRBD2	-	TRBV27	TRBJ2-1	CAQNRRREGLNEQFF	TGTGCCCAGAACAGGAGGCGGGAGGGCCTCAATGAGCAGTTCTTC
-	once	TRBV5-1	TRBJ2-3	CASGTRHTDTQYF	TGCGCTTCAGGGACGCGTCACACAGATACGCAGTATTTT
-	-	TRBV2	TRBJ1-3	CASSLGGNTIYF	TGTGCCAGCAGCCTGGGAGGAAACACCATATATTTT
-	-	TRBV28	TRBJ2-1	CASTFTSRHYNEQFF	TGTGCCAGCACCTTCACTAGCAGACATTACAATGAGCAGTTCTTC
-	few	TRBV7-6	TRBJ1-5	CASSFDSNSNQPQHF	TGTGCCAGCAGCTTTGACAGTAATAGCAATCAGCCCCAGCATTTT
-	-	TRBV2	TRBJ2-7	CASSEATLLANPSALREQYF	TGTGCCAGCAGTGAAGCCACTCTACTAGCTAATCCGTCCGCATTACGCGAGCAGTACTTC
-	-	TRBV30	TRBJ1-2	CAWSYRDGYTF	TGTGCCTGGAGTTACAGGGACGGCTACACCTTC
-	-	TRBV6-6	TRBJ1-6	CASSSDGFGSPLHF	TGTGCCAGCAGTTCTGACGGATTTGGGTCACCCCTCCACTTT
TRBD2	-	TRBV5-6	TRBJ2-5	CASSFPGLAGEKKSETQYF	TGTGCCAGCAGCTTCCCGGGACTAGCGGGAGAGAAGAAATCCGAGACCCAGTACTTC
TRBD1	-	TRBV2	TRBJ1-4	CASSMTGENEKLFF	TGTGCCAGCAGCATGACAGGGGAGAATGAAAAACTGTTTTTT
TRBD2	once	TRBV7-8	TRBJ2-1	CASSLRASGNHNEQFF	TGTGCCAGCAGCTTACGCGCTAGCGGGAACCACAATGAGCAGTTCTTC
TRBD2	-	TRBV27	TRBJ2-3	CASRTSTSGRYDTQYF	TGTGCCAGCCGCACCTCCACTAGCGGGAGATATGATACGCAGTATTTT
-	-	TRBV3-1/TRBV3-2	TRBJ2-5	CASSQQPQETQYF	TGTGCCAGCAGCCAACAGCCGCAAGAGACCCAGTACTTC